The 25 T cell receptor beta chains below were found in one sample sequenced in a study of T cell responses to AZD1222 COVID-19 vaccine. Produced via immunoSEQ multiplex PCR; TCRdb's table is partial and in-frame only. The sample comprises roughly 80,000 clones, approximately 90% of which are singletons, and 3.3% rests with the top ten. The starting material was peripheral blood, obtained 28 days after the second AZD1222 dose. All receptors come from an adult who received the AZD1222 COVID-19 vaccine.

V gene TRBV12-3 or TRBV12-4 combines with J gene TRBJ1-3; D gene uncertain. V was clipped by 2 bases and J by 3 bases, with 5 bases between them. The CDR3 is made up of 13 amino acids. The CDR3: CASSLFGGNTIYF. The CDR3 DNA is TGTGCCAGCAGTTTATTCGGTGGAAACACCATATATTTT.

This clone was found once. The chain couples TRBV3-1 (or the pseudogene TRBV3-2) to TRBJ2-1, with 14 bases matching TRBD2. CDR1 and CDR2 from the germline V gene are LGHDT and YNNKEL (reference sequence). This CDR3 has 15 residues. Trimming at V came to 11 bases and at J to 3 bases, leaving 6 bases not matched to a gene. DNA for the CDR3: TGTGCCCCCGGGGGACTAGCGGGAGACTACAATGAGCAGTTCTTC. This gives the protein CAPGGLAGDYNEQFF.

V and J are TRBV5-1 and TRBJ1-3, with D maybe TRBD1 (5 bases). Germline V lookup: CDR1 SGHRS, CDR2 YFSETQ. This CDR3 comprises 15 residues. Between the trimmed V and J ends, which lost 4 bases and 8 bases, there was a span of 19 bases. The CDR3 DNA reads as TGCGCCAGCAGCAAAAACACGGGGCAGGGAGACACCATATATTTT. This encodes CASSKNTGQGDTIYF.

A single count supports this clone. The genes are TRBV7-2 and TRBJ2-2; possibly TRBD2 for D (5 bases). The germline V gene encodes CDR1 SGHTA and CDR2 FQGNSA. The CDR3 has 14 amino acids. Trimming left V 5 bases short and J 6 bases short, with 13 bases between. The CDR3 sequence is CASSPGLGAGELFF. CDR3 coding DNA: TGTGCCAGCAGCCCTGGACTCGGGGCCGGGGAGCTGTTTTTT.

The genes are TRBV2 and TRBJ2-3; D is unresolved. V was trimmed by 4 bases and J by 6 bases, leaving 11 bases between them. Germline V gene sequence: CDR1 SNHLY, CDR2 FYNNEI. The CDR3 consists of 13 residues. The CDR3 here is CASSVPPGDTQYF. The CDR3 bases are TGTGCCAGCAGTGTGCCCCCCGGGGATACGCAGTATTTT.

The chain joins TRBV5-1 to TRBJ2-5; 7 nucleotides line up with TRBD2. The germline CDR1 and CDR2 sequences are SGHRS and YFSETQ. The length of the CDR3 is 16 residues. Unmatched junction bases numbered 11, after V lost 1 base and J lost 5 bases. In DNA, the CDR3 is TGCGCCAGCAGCTTGAGTTTCGCGGGAGCGGCGGAGACCCAGTACTTC. This encodes CASSLSFAGAAETQYF.

V usage is TRBV11-2 and J usage is TRBJ1-2; the D is unclear. This CDR3 contains 11 residues. Germline-derived CDR1 and CDR2 are SGHAT and FQNNGV. Trimming pared 3 bases from V and 3 bases from J, leaving 2 bases between. The CDR3 region has the DNA TGTGCCAGCAGCTTCGACTATGGCTACACCTTC. It encodes CASSFDYGYTF. The full variable domain, completed using reference TRBV11-2 and TRBJ1-2, is EAGVAQSPRYKIIEKRQSVAFWCNPISGHATLYWYQQILGQGPKLLIQFQNNGVVDDSQLPKDRFSAERLKGVDSTLKIQPAKLEDSAVYLCASSFDYGYTFGSGTRLTVV.

The CDR3 sequence is CASSLAGTGELFF. The CDR3 nucleotides read TGTGCCAGCAGCTTAGCGGGGACCGGGGAGCTGTTTTTT. This chain uses TRBV7-2 with TRBJ2-2; D ambiguous. Germline-derived CDR1 and CDR2 are SGHTA and FQGNSA. The CDR3 loop spans 13 amino acids. Trimming took off 0 bases at V and 5 bases at J, with 4 bases between the two ends.

This clone occurred a few times. The chain recombines TRBV6-5 with TRBJ1-1; D unclear. Trimming cost V 2 bases and J 11 bases, with 12 bases left between them. The CDR3 runs to 12 residues. Germline values: CDR1 MNHEY, CDR2 SVGAGI. CDR3 residues: CASSYRSREAFF. CDR3 coding DNA: TGTGCCAGCAGTTACCGCAGTCGTGAGGCTTTCTTT.

The gene calls are TRBV30 and TRBJ2-5; 10 bases align to TRBD2. V dropped 8 bases and J dropped 5; count of bases not matched to a gene: 8. This CDR3 contains 13 residues. Germline CDR1 GTSNPN, CDR2 SVGIG (reference sequence). Written as DNA, the CDR3 is TGTGCCGGCGGCACTAGCGGGGTGGAGACCCAGTACTTC. This translates into CAGGTSGVETQYF.

The gene calls are TRBV13 and TRBJ1-2, with TRBD1 identical over 10 bases. V lost 6 bases to trimming and J lost 6 bases; unmatched junction nucleotides: 16. Per germline, CDR1 PRHDT and CDR2 FYEKMQ (reference sequence). There are 17 residues in the CDR3. CDR3 DNA: TGTGCCAGCAGGCCCTCCCCCGGGACAGGGGTTTTCGATGGCTACACCTTC. Translating gives CASRPSPGTGVFDGYTF. The whole variable domain, remainder taken from reference TRBV13 and TRBJ1-2, is AAGVIQSPRHLIKEKRETATLKCYPIPRHDTVYWYQQGPGQDPQFLISFYEKMQSDKGSIPDRFSAQQFSDYHSELNMSSLELGDSALYFCASRPSPGTGVFDGYTFGSGTRLTVV.

The chain carries TRBV5-1 and TRBJ1-4, with D unclear. The CDR3 totals 15 residues. Germline V gene lookup returns CDR1 SGHRS and CDR2 YFSETQ. Deletions cut 4 bases from V and 0 bases from J, with 10 bases between. CDR3 loop: CASSIATATNEKLFF. For the CDR3, the DNA is TGCGCCAGCAGCATTGCCACTGCAACTAATGAAAAACTGTTTTTT.

The rearrangement joins TRBV6-6 to TRBJ1-1; D uncertain. Trimming cost V 7 bases and J 1 base, with 13 bases left between them. The CDR3 consists of 14 residues. Germline CDR1 is MNHNY and CDR2 is SVGAGI (reference sequence). CDR3 amino acids: CASTPGGPNTEAFF. The CDR3 nucleotides read TGTGCCAGCACCCCAGGCGGCCCGAACACTGAAGCTTTCTTT.

The gene calls are TRBV7-3 and TRBJ1-6; D remains ambiguous. V gave up 3 bases and J gave up 7 bases, with 7 bases separating them. The V gene's germline CDR1 is SGHTA and CDR2 FQGTGA. The CDR3 contains 13 residues. CDR3 residues: CASSFASNSPLHF. The CDR3 region has the DNA TGTGCCAGCAGCTTCGCAAGCAATTCACCCCTCCACTTT.

V gene TRBV6-5 combines with J gene TRBJ2-7; D is possibly TRBD2 (7 bases). Trimming shortened V by 0 bases and J by 2 bases, and 11 bases separated the two germline ends. In germline, CDR1 is MNHEY, CDR2 SVGAGI. The CDR3 consists of 15 residues. The CDR3 nucleotides read TGTGCCAGCAGTTACTCCGGGGGGCTAGCCTACGAGCAGTACTTC. Protein product: CASSYSGGLAYEQYF.

The rearrangement uses TRBV19 and TRBJ2-2; possibly TRBD2 for D (6 bases). The CDR3 contains 16 residues. Germline V gives CDR1 LNHDA, CDR2 SQIVND (reference sequence). Trimming removed 7 bases from V and 0 bases from J, with 15 bases in between. The CDR3 region has the DNA TGTGCCAGTAAGGAGGGTGTCAACACGAACACCGGGGAGCTGTTTTTT. This translates into CASKEGVNTNTGELFF. Full variable domain (remainder filled in from reference TRBV19 and TRBJ2-2): DGGITQSPKYLFRKEGQNVTLSCEQNLNHDAMYWYRQDPGQGLRLIYYSQIVNDFQKGDIAEGYSVSREKKESFPLTVTSAQKNPTAFYLCASKEGVNTNTGELFFGEGSRLTVL.

The chain recombines TRBV2 with TRBJ2-5; D unresolved. Germline loops: CDR1 SNHLY, CDR2 FYNNEI. The V end lost 7 bases, the J end lost 5 bases, and 8 bases lay between the germline ends. CDR3 length: 11 residues. CDR3 residues: CASTPLETQYF. The CDR3 nucleotides read TGTGCCAGCACCCCCTTGGAGACCCAGTACTTC.

The V call is TRBV18, the J call TRBJ1-5, with 8 positions matching TRBD1. CDR3 size: 15 residues. Germline trimming cut 4 bases from V and 4 bases from J; bases unmatched to any gene: 6. CDR1 KGHSH and CDR2 LQKENI come from the germline V gene. Written as DNA, the CDR3 is TGTGCCAGCTCACAGACAGGGGTGGGAAATCAGCCCCAGCATTTT. The encoded protein is CASSQTGVGNQPQHF.

V usage is TRBV7-2 and J usage is TRBJ1-2; TRBD1 might be the D (5 bases). Germline V CDR1 and CDR2: SGHTA, FQGNSA. V was trimmed by 2 bases and J by 3 bases, leaving 22 bases between them. There are 18 residues in the CDR3. CDR3 coding DNA: TGTGCCAGCAGCTTAATCTTATCTTTGGGGCGGGGGGACTATGGCTACACCTTC. It is translated as CASSLILSLGRGDYGYTF.

The rearrangement links TRBV5-1 to TRBJ2-4; D may be TRBD1 (5 bases). Trimming left V 0 bases short and J 7 bases short, with 11 bases between. CDR1 and CDR2 from the germline V gene are SGHRS and YFSETQ. This CDR3 is built from 14 residues. The CDR3 is CASSLGRGWNIQYF. CDR3 DNA: TGCGCCAGCAGCTTGGGAAGGGGATGGAACATTCAGTACTTC. The full variable domain, completed using reference TRBV5-1 and TRBJ2-4, is KAGVTQTPRYLIKTRGQQVTLSCSPISGHRSVSWYQQTPGQGLQFLFEYFSETQRNKGNFPGRFSGRQFSNSRSEMNVSTLELGDSALYLCASSLGRGWNIQYFGAGTRLSVL.

The chain has TRBV6-6 and TRBJ1-5; D uncertain. The V end was cut by 4 bases, the J end by 9 bases, with 16 bases between. Germline assignment: CDR1 MNHNY and CDR2 SVGAGI (reference sequence). The CDR3 runs to 14 residues. The CDR3 loop reads CASSSTAGRGPQHF. In DNA, the CDR3 is TGTGCCAGCAGTTCTACGGCCGGGCGGGGGCCCCAGCATTTT.

The J gene is TRBJ1-6, the V gene TRBV10-1; D ambiguous. The V and J ends lost 5 bases and 10 bases respectively, with 15 bases between them. This CDR3 contains 14 residues. Per the germline V gene, CDR1 is WNHNN and CDR2 is SYGVQD (reference sequence). This CDR3 is CASSPDGRGSPLHF. CDR3 DNA: TGCGCCAGCAGTCCCGACGGTAGAGGGTCACCCCTCCACTTT.

The rearrangement uses TRBV7-8 and TRBJ2-7; 9 nucleotides agree with TRBD1. Germline CDR1 and CDR2: SGHVS and FQNEAQ. The trim removed 5 bases at V and 1 base at J, leaving 12 bases unmatched. This CDR3 contains 17 residues. The CDR3 sequence is CASSDPLRDRESYEQYF. CDR3 nucleotide sequence: TGTGCCAGCAGCGATCCGCTCCGGGACAGGGAGTCCTACGAGCAGTACTTC.

The gene calls are TRBV3-1 (or the pseudogene TRBV3-2) and TRBJ2-1; 9 bases match TRBD1. The germline CDR1 and CDR2 sequences are LGHDT and YNNKEL (reference sequence). This CDR3 spans 14 amino acids. Unmatched junction bases numbered 2, after V lost 2 bases and J lost 6 bases. CDR3 sequence reads: CASSQTGGSNEQFF. The DNA of the CDR3 is TGTGCCAGCAGCCAAACAGGGGGCTCCAATGAGCAGTTCTTC.

The chain has TRBV7-3 and TRBJ2-1; D may be TRBD2 (5 bases). The germline V and J ends were trimmed by 2 bases and 4 bases, with 12 bases remaining between them. CDR3 length: 15 amino acids. Germline assignment: CDR1 SGHTA and CDR2 FQGTGA. The CDR3 region has the DNA TGTGCCAGCAGCTTATTCGGAGGAAGGTACAATGAGCAGTTCTTC. Translating gives CASSLFGGRYNEQFF.